Listed below are T cell receptor beta chains from one sample, sequenced in a study of OX40 agonist ivuxolimab in advanced cancers. The table came from immunoSEQ multiplex PCR; TCRdb's copy has only in-frame clones and leaves some out. The sample lists 50,000 to 70,000 clones; around 80% were seen once. The sequences come from CD4+ or CD8+ T cells sorted from blood, collected in a trial of the OX40 agonist ivuxolimab. All receptors derive from an adult with an advanced solid tumor such as melanoma, head and neck, liver or kidney cancer. Both conserved end residues are part of each CDR3. D genes are given only for firm matches. Where a row states a size, it is once, few, many or the class of an expanded clone; other rows omit it.

J | size | D | V | CDR3 | DNA
TRBJ1-3 | NA | TRBD1 | TRBV6-1 | CASSDRQGFGNTIYF | TGTGCCAGCAGTGATCGACAGGGCTTTGGAAACACCATATATTTT
TRBJ2-7 | NA | NA | TRBV6-5 | CASSRVDAGYEQYF | TGTGCCAGCAGTCGGGTTGACGCCGGCTACGAGCAGTACTTC
TRBJ2-5 | NA | TRBD1 | TRBV18 | CASSPITGAETQYF | TGTGCCAGCTCACCCATCACAGGGGCAGAGACCCAGTACTTC
TRBJ1-3 | NA | NA | TRBV9 | CASRGSGNTIYF | TGTGCCAGCAGGGGGAGCGGAAACACCATATATTTT
TRBJ2-7 | NA | NA | TRBV6-1 | CASSESSRTASFF | TGTGCCAGCAGTGAAAGTTCTCGGACAGCTAGTTTCTTC
TRBJ1-3 | once | NA | TRBV19 | CASSLNPGSGNTIYF | TGTGCCAGTAGTCTCAACCCAGGGTCTGGAAACACCATATATTTT
TRBJ1-2 | NA | NA | TRBV28 | CASSDSQGQRYTF | TGTGCCAGCAGTGACTCACAGGGTCAGCGCTACACCTTC
TRBJ2-7 | few | NA | TRBV5-5 | CASSPRAGGNEEQYF | TGTGCCAGCAGCCCCCGGGCAGGTGGAAATGAGGAGCAGTACTTC
TRBJ2-5 | NA | TRBD1 | TRBV29-1 | CSAKGGQGVWQETQYF | TGCAGCGCCAAAGGGGGACAGGGAGTCTGGCAAGAGACCCAGTACTTC
TRBJ1-3 | NA | NA | TRBV6-5 | CASSLGRALSGNTIYF | TGTGCCAGCAGTTTAGGGAGGGCCCTGTCCGGAAACACCATATATTTT
TRBJ1-1 | NA | NA | TRBV19 | CASTGRRAVNTEAFF | TGTGCCAGTACCGGTCGGCGGGCTGTGAACACTGAAGCTTTCTTT
TRBJ2-7 | NA | NA | TRBV30 | CAWSVGAGSYEQYF | TGTGCCTGGAGTGTTGGGGCAGGTTCCTACGAGCAGTACTTC
TRBJ1-3 | NA | NA | TRBV28 | CASSPTDRHSGNTIYF | TGTGCCAGCAGCCCCACCGACAGGCACTCTGGAAACACCATATATTTT
TRBJ1-2 | NA | NA | TRBV5-1 | CASSLGFGTYYGYTF | TGCGCCAGCAGCTTGGGATTTGGGACATACTATGGCTACACCTTC
TRBJ2-5 | NA | NA | TRBV5-1 | CASSFSQETQYF | TGCGCCAGCAGCTTTTCCCAAGAGACCCAGTACTTC
TRBJ2-7 | NA | TRBD2 | TRBV28 | CASSSLLAGGPVEEYF | TGTGCCAGCAGTTCTCTACTAGCGGGAGGGCCCGTGGAGGAGTACTTC
TRBJ1-2 | few | TRBD1 | TRBV19 | CASKGQDNYGYTF | TGTGCCAGCAAAGGACAGGACAACTATGGCTACACCTTC
TRBJ1-1 | NA | NA | TRBV11-2 | CASRRPTHTEAFF | TGTGCCAGCCGCCGCCCGACCCACACTGAAGCTTTCTTT
TRBJ2-3 | NA | NA | TRBV5-1 | CASSLGGGRTDTQYF | TGCGCCAGCAGCTTGGGGGGTGGACGCACAGATACGCAGTATTTT
TRBJ2-3 | NA | NA | TRBV7-3 | CASSIRKRTNTDTQYF | TGTGCCAGCAGCATCCGGAAACGCACTAATACAGATACGCAGTATTTT
TRBJ1-1 | NA | TRBD1 | TRBV6-5 | CASRPGQDVSAFF | TGTGCCAGCAGACCTGGACAGGACGTTTCGGCTTTCTTT
TRBJ2-7 | NA | NA | TRBV28 | CASSLRPPHEQYF | TGTGCCAGCAGTTTAAGACCCCCACACGAGCAGTACTTC
TRBJ2-1 | NA | NA | TRBV5-4 | CASTAAVRGLYNEQFF | TGTGCCAGCACAGCTGCCGTGAGGGGACTCTACAATGAGCAGTTCTTC
TRBJ2-3 | NA | TRBD2 | TRBV9 | CASSVELAGGPTDTQYF | TGTGCCAGCAGCGTAGAACTAGCGGGAGGGCCCACAGATACGCAGTATTTT
TRBJ2-7 | NA | NA | TRBV5-6 | CASSFDYSGEQYF | TGTGCCAGCAGCTTCGATTACTCGGGGGAGCAGTACTTC
TRBJ2-1 | NA | NA | TRBV5-4 | CASSPPQKRGTVYNEQFF | TGTGCCAGCAGTCCTCCCCAAAAACGGGGAACAGTCTACAATGAGCAGTTCTTC
TRBJ2-2 | few | TRBD2 | TRBV2 | CASRGAGGTTGELFF | TGTGCCAGCAGAGGAGCGGGAGGTACAACCGGGGAGCTGTTTTTT
TRBJ2-7 | NA | NA | TRBV19 | CASSISGGTGREQYF | TGTGCCAGTAGTATTAGTGGTGGGACCGGCCGGGAGCAGTACTTC
TRBJ2-3 | NA | NA | TRBV11-2 | CASSLVDTQYF | TGTGCCAGCAGCTTAGTAGATACGCAGTATTTT
TRBJ2-1 | NA | NA | TRBV23-1 | CASSPGLDSYNEQFF | TGCGCCAGCAGTCCCGGACTGGACTCCTACAATGAGCAGTTCTTC
TRBJ1-5 | NA | NA | TRBV10-3 | CAISATVSGAQHF | TGTGCCATCAGTGCGACAGTCTCGGGGGCCCAGCATTTT
TRBJ1-2 | NA | TRBD1 | TRBV10-3 | CAISEHGTGKGYTF | TGTGCCATCAGTGAGCACGGGACAGGGAAAGGCTACACCTTC
TRBJ1-6 | NA | NA | TRBV4-1 | CASSQEASSYNSPLHF | TGCGCCAGCAGCCAAGAGGCCAGCTCCTATAATTCACCCCTCCACTTT
TRBJ2-1 | NA | NA | TRBV2 | CASRTGAGAYIEQFF | TGTGCCAGCAGGACAGGGGCGGGGGCTTATATTGAGCAGTTCTTC
TRBJ1-5 | NA | TRBD1 | TRBV7-2 | CASSSTGANQPQHF | TGTGCCAGCAGCTCGACAGGGGCCAATCAGCCCCAGCATTTT
TRBJ2-3 | NA | NA | TRBV19 | CASSKQGTDTQYF | TGTGCCAGTAGTAAGCAGGGCACAGATACGCAGTATTTT